This TCR beta chain was obtained from a study of long-term antiretroviral therapy in people with HIV. The study's findings and limits: The ART regimens used between the mid-2000s and the late 2010s may be less effective than current ones. CDR3 lengths in HIV samples spanned a narrower range than controls.

HIV-positive participants all received treatment in the United States. The content of samples before DNA extraction was roughly 1-10 million cryopreserved PBMC. The run of the v3.0 immunoSEQ assay was at survey level. The data were produced by immunoSEQ multiplex PCR, yet TCRdb's version contains in-frame clones alone and is incomplete. Seen here are 25,000 to 30,000 clones, 80% to 90% observed once, and the top ten hold roughly 9%. The count of this clone is one. Its antigen is unidentified. Germline V gene data show CDR1 as SGHDT and CDR2 as YYEEEE. V was pared by 4 bases and J by 4 bases, with 14 bases between. There are 14 residues in the CDR3.

The chain employs TRBV5-6 and TRBJ1-2; possible D gene TRBD1, 5 bases. The clonotype was recovered from a man aged 40-49 years with HIV. The specimen comprised unsorted PBMCs, sampled 3 years after starting antiretroviral therapy. This CDR3 is CASSEDGGGYGYTF. The CDR3 DNA follows: TGTGCCAGCAGCGAGGACGGGGGAGGCTATGGCTACACCTTC.